These T cell receptor beta chains were read from a single sample in a study of response to subunit inactivated influenza vaccine. Each CDR3 protein is one row after TCRdb ran MiXCR on the RT-PCR reads. The table shows about 540,000 distinct CDR3 sequences, with around 21% occurring only once. This sample was also put to use in a study of T cells expressing NK-cell markers.

This specimen consisted of CD4+ T cells sorted from PBMCs, obtained 12 days after vaccination. All receptors come from a man aged 50-60 years who received an inactivated influenza vaccine. CDR3s include the opening cysteine and the closing phenylalanine or tryptophan. The D gene is left open where the match is weak. Clone size is given for some rows only: seen once, a few or many times, or a class if the clone is expanded.

v_call,clone_size,j_call,d_call,cdr3_aa,cdr3_nt
TRBV4-3,-,TRBJ2-7,TRBD1,CASSQGGRTGGSYEQYF,TGCGCCAGCAGCCAAGGGGGGAGGACAGGGGGCTCCTACGAGCAGTACTTC
TRBV20-1,once,TRBJ2-6,-,CSASLPGTGANVLTF,TGCAGTGCTAGTCTCCCGGGGACTGGGGCCAACGTCCTGACTTTC
TRBV29-1,-,TRBJ2-3,-,CSARRGFQGTTDTQYF,TGCAGCGCCCGAAGGGGCTTTCAGGGTACGACAGATACGCAGTATTTT
TRBV29-1,few,TRBJ2-1,-,CSVLRGGTDSRGYNEQFF,TGCAGCGTCCTTAGAGGGGGAACAGACAGCCGGGGGTACAATGAGCAGTTCTTC
TRBV28,many,TRBJ1-2,TRBD1,CASSSEATGGVGYGYTF,TGTGCCAGCAGTTCGGAGGCGACAGGGGGCGTTGGCTATGGCTACACCTTC
TRBV12-3/TRBV12-4,-,TRBJ2-5,TRBD1,CASSSTGKETQYF,TGTGCCAGCAGCTCGACAGGGAAAGAGACCCAGTACTTC
TRBV7-2,-,TRBJ2-5,-,CASSRETGARGTQYF,TGTGCCAGCAGCCGGGAAACAGGGGCGCGGGGGACCCAGTACTTC
TRBV4-3,few,TRBJ1-2,TRBD1,CASSRIDRGQFPYGYTF,TGCGCCAGCAGCCGGATCGACAGGGGGCAATTCCCTTATGGCTACACCTTC
TRBV5-1,few,TRBJ2-2,TRBD2,CASSLAATSGHGELFF,TGCGCCAGCAGCTTGGCCGCGACTAGCGGCCACGGGGAGCTGTTTTTT
TRBV11-2,few,TRBJ2-1,-,CASSLGGGGPANYNEQFF,TGTGCCAGCAGCTTAGGTGGGGGGGGGCCGGCAAACTACAATGAGCAGTTCTTC
TRBV4-1,-,TRBJ1-5,TRBD1,CASSQVLRDRGRGNQPQHF,TGCGCCAGCAGCCAAGTCTTAAGGGACAGGGGGCGAGGCAATCAGCCCCAGCATTTT
TRBV2,-,TRBJ2-3,-,CASSEFTGTDTQYF,TGTGCCAGCAGTGAATTCACAGGGACAGATACGCAGTATTTT
TRBV7-2,many,TRBJ2-3,-,CASSDFTGTQYF,TGTGCCAGCAGTGACTTCACGGGTACGCAGTATTTT
TRBV7-2,few,TRBJ2-5,-,CASSLVFQETQYF,TGTGCCAGCAGCTTAGTATTTCAAGAGACCCAGTACTTC
TRBV5-1,-,TRBJ1-1,-,CASSLSLATEAFF,TGCGCCAGCAGCTTGTCCCTAGCCACTGAAGCTTTCTTT
TRBV6-1,-,TRBJ2-7,-,CASSSSAGNNYEQYF,TGTGCCAGCAGCTCTAGCGCTGGAAATAACTACGAGCAGTACTTC
TRBV29-1,-,TRBJ2-1,TRBD2,CSGRLAVYNEQFF,TGCAGCGGAAGACTAGCGGTATACAATGAGCAGTTCTTC
TRBV9,many,TRBJ2-3,TRBD2,CASSPRWLGLAGGPSTDTQYF,TGTGCCAGCAGCCCTCGTTGGTTAGGACTAGCGGGGGGCCCTAGCACAGATACGCAGTATTTT
TRBV20-1,few,TRBJ2-3,TRBD1,CSARAPTGGARVDTQYF,TGCAGTGCTAGAGCTCCCACAGGGGGCGCCAGGGTAGATACGCAGTATTTT
TRBV20-1,-,TRBJ1-1,-,CSARARTEAFF,TGCAGTGCTAGAGCGCGGACTGAAGCTTTCTTT
TRBV12-3/TRBV12-4,few,TRBJ2-5,-,CASSFWNQETQYF,TGTGCCAGCAGTTTCTGGAACCAAGAGACCCAGTACTTC
TRBV6-1,-,TRBJ1-6,-,CASSTMGSNSPLHF,TGTGCCAGCAGTACCATGGGGAGTAATTCACCCCTCCACTTT
TRBV4-2,many,TRBJ1-1,-,CASSQESGQLEGTEAFF,TGTGCCAGCAGCCAAGAAAGTGGACAGCTCGAAGGGACTGAAGCTTTCTTT
TRBV12-3/TRBV12-4,-,TRBJ2-3,TRBD1,CASSGTGGPDTQYF,TGTGCCAGCAGTGGGACAGGGGGGCCAGATACGCAGTATTTT
TRBV4-3,few,TRBJ2-1,-,CASSQLDVSNEQFF,TGCGCCAGCAGCCAATTGGACGTCTCCAATGAGCAGTTCTTC
TRBV5-1,-,TRBJ2-1,TRBD2,CASSLTGGAGNEQFF,TGCGCCAGCAGCTTGACCGGGGGGGCCGGTAATGAGCAGTTCTTC
TRBV5-1,few,TRBJ2-5,TRBD2,CASSLGTRGQETQYF,TGCGCCAGCAGCTTGGGGACTAGGGGCCAAGAGACCCAGTACTTC
TRBV6-1,-,TRBJ2-1,TRBD2,CASSKIAGASIFGQFF,TGTGCCAGCAGTAAAATAGCGGGCGCCTCCATCTTTGGGCAGTTCTTC
TRBV6-2/TRBV6-3,-,TRBJ2-1,TRBD1,CASSYTNRGSNEQFF,TGTGCCAGCAGTTACACTAACAGGGGGAGCAATGAGCAGTTCTTC
TRBV7-9,-,TRBJ1-4,-,CASSSQGFNEKLFF,TGTGCCAGCAGCTCACAGGGCTTTAATGAAAAACTGTTTTTT